These 5 T cell receptor beta chains were sequenced from one sample in a study of T cell repertoires in cytomegalovirus infection. TCRdb reanalysed the reads using MiXCR and keeps one entry per CDR3 protein. The table has fewer than 700,000 distinct CDR3 sequences, 24% seen once; the top ten hold less than 10%. Sequencing was done on a sample of CD8+ T cells from PBMCs. The receptors derive from a human donor in good health (CMV status not recorded). Some clones in this sample may be carry-over from other donors' samples.

Only a few counts were recorded for this clonotype. The V and J genes are TRBV7-6 and TRBJ2-1; the match to TRBD2 covers 8 bases. V dropped 1 base and J dropped 5; count of bases not matched to a gene: 1. Germline CDR1 is SGHVS and CDR2 is FNYEAQ. The CDR3 contains 14 residues. CDR3 loop: CASSLELADNEQFF. The CDR3 coding sequence is TGTGCCAGCAGCTTAGAACTAGCGGACAATGAGCAGTTCTTC. The complete variable domain, with remaining parts taken from reference TRBV7-6 and TRBJ2-1, reads GAGVSQSPRYKVTKRGQDVALRCDPISGHVSLYWYRQALGQGPEFLTYFNYEAQQDKSGLPNDRFSAERPEGSISTLTIQRTEQRDSAMYRCASSLELADNEQFFGPGTRLTVL.

This clonotype was recorded a few times. The chain carries TRBV25-1 and TRBJ1-3; D is unclear. CDR3 length equals 11 residues. Germline values: CDR1 MGHDK, CDR2 SYGVNS. CDR3 in DNA: TGTGCGGCAAGTTTCGGAAACACCATATATTTT. This sequence encodes CAASFGNTIYF.

The chain couples TRBV20-1 to TRBJ2-1; D is ambiguous. V was clipped by 0 bases and J by 3 bases, with 15 bases between them. Germline CDR1 reads DFQATT; CDR2 reads SNEGSKA (reference sequence). The CDR3 runs 16 residues. The CDR3 sequence: CSARDLGPQVYNEQFF. DNA for the CDR3: TGCAGTGCTAGAGATCTCGGGCCCCAAGTCTACAATGAGCAGTTCTTC.

The chain employs TRBV9 and TRBJ2-6, with 7 bases matching TRBD2. Germline assignment: CDR1 SGDLS and CDR2 YYNGEE. This CDR3 region has 19 residues. With 5 bases clipped from V and 4 bases from J, the junction kept 18 bases outside the gene matches. CDR3 in DNA: TGTGCCAGCAGTCACGAACCGGGGGGTACGGGGTCCGGGGCCAACGTCCTGACTTTC. Protein sequence: CASSHEPGGTGSGANVLTF.

The V call is TRBV28, the J call TRBJ1-5, with no clear D. Between the trimmed V and J ends, which lost 7 bases and 3 bases, there was a span of 16 bases. This CDR3 has 15 amino acids. Germline V gene sequence: CDR1 MDHEN, CDR2 SYDVKM. The CDR3 DNA follows: TGTGCCAGCACCCGCCCCTCCCATAACAATCAGCCCCAGCATTTT. This translates into CASTRPSHNNQPQHF.